These 32 T cell receptor beta chains were sequenced from one sample in a study of control samples from healthy donors and cancer patients. This table comes from immunoSEQ multiplex PCR, and its TCRdb copy is limited to in-frame clones, with some not included. The table shows 260,000 or so clones, with approximately 80% occurring only once. The sample taken for sequencing was PBMCs. The receptors were sampled from a woman aged 55-70 years with lung cancer.

The chain combines TRBV5-1 with TRBJ1-1, with D perhaps TRBD1 (6 bases). Germline V CDR1 and CDR2: SGHRS, YFSETQ. The CDR3 runs 14 residues. Trimming removed 4 bases from V and 3 bases from J, with 13 bases in between. CDR3 DNA: TGCGCCAGCAGCCCTCCACGACAGGACACTGAAGCTTTCTTT. Protein sequence: CASSPPRQDTEAFF.

Here the CDR3 DNA reads TGTGCCAGCAGCCAATCAGGGGCATTGACTTCACCCCTCCACTTT. The encoded protein is CASSQSGALTSPLHF. The chain recombines TRBV3-1 (or the pseudogene TRBV3-2) with TRBJ1-6; tentatively, D is TRBD1 (6 bases). The V and J ends lost 2 bases and 9 bases respectively, with 14 bases between them. Per the germline V gene, CDR1 is LGHDT and CDR2 is YNNKEL (reference sequence). This CDR3 contains 15 residues.

This clone has just one count. The chain employs TRBV7-7 and TRBJ2-1; 12 bases line up with TRBD2. Losses at the gene ends were 5 bases for V and 4 bases for J; bases not matched to a gene: 3. Germline CDR1 and CDR2: SSHAT and FNYEAQ (reference sequence). The CDR3 length is 15 residues. CDR3 DNA sequence: TGTGCCAGCAGCATCGGACTAGCGGGATACAATGAGCAGTTCTTC. This gives the protein CASSIGLAGYNEQFF.

The gene calls are TRBV12-3 or TRBV12-4 and TRBJ1-1, with unresolved D. V was trimmed by 1 base and J by 11 bases, leaving 14 bases between them. The CDR3 spans 13 residues. This CDR3 is CASSLDRPLDAFF. CDR3 DNA: TGTGCCAGCAGTTTAGACCGCCCTCTAGACGCTTTCTTT.

CDR3 sequence reads: CASSLTVPPYEQYF. Written as DNA, the CDR3 is TGTGCCAGCAGCTTGACGGTCCCCCCCTACGAGCAGTACTTC. The chain links TRBV5-5 to TRBJ2-7, with no clear D. Trimming removed 1 base from V and 2 bases from J, with 10 bases in between. The CDR3 is 14 amino acids. From germline, CDR1 is SGHKS and CDR2 YYEKEE (reference sequence).

V gene TRBV19 combines with J gene TRBJ2-1; TRBD1 or TRBD2 may be the D gene (5 bases each). The CDR3 spans 16 residues. Between the trimmed V and J ends, which lost 7 bases and 0 bases, there was a span of 16 bases. Germline values: CDR1 LNHDA, CDR2 SQIVND (reference sequence). In DNA, the CDR3 is TGTGCCAGTATGGGTCCGGGGCCTAGCTCCTACAATGAGCAGTTCTTC. Protein product: CASMGPGPSSYNEQFF.

This chain connects TRBV24-1 to TRBJ2-1; D perhaps matches TRBD2 (5 bases). Germline CDR1 reads KGHDR; CDR2 reads SFDVKD. The CDR3 consists of 12 residues. V lost 9 bases and J 5 bases, leaving 10 bases between the germline ends. In nucleotides, the CDR3 is TGTGCCACCGCGAGGGAGCACAATGAGCAGTTCTTC. Translated, it gives CATAREHNEQFF.

The rearrangement joins TRBV20-1 to TRBJ1-5; 7 bases map to TRBD1. The CDR3 runs 15 residues. Germline lookup yields CDR1 DFQATT and CDR2 SNEGSKA (reference sequence). After removal of 3 bases from V and 0 bases from J, the junction contained 5 bases not matched to a gene. The CDR3 nucleotides are TGCAGTGCTAGTAAGGGGGCCGGTAGCAATCAGCCCCAGCATTTT. It yields the protein CSASKGAGSNQPQHF.

The chain employs TRBV5-1 and TRBJ1-2; 7 bases fit TRBD1. CDR1 and CDR2 from the germline V gene are SGHRS and YFSETQ. CDR3 length: 15 amino acids. V lost 4 bases and J lost 8; bases outside the gene matches: 14. CDR3 in DNA: TGCGCCAGCAGCCCGGCCGGGACAGCGTTACTCGGCTACACCTTC. It codes for CASSPAGTALLGYTF.

CDR3 protein: CASSEQGGYGYTF. CDR3 DNA: TGTGCCAGCAGCGAACAGGGTGGGTATGGCTACACCTTC. The chain uses TRBV5-4 and TRBJ1-2, with a weak D call TRBD1 (6 bases). In germline, CDR1 is SGHNT, CDR2 YYREEE (reference sequence). The CDR3 length is 13 residues. Deletions cut 4 bases from V and 5 bases from J, with 12 bases between.

V and J are TRBV2 and TRBJ2-1; D is unclear. CDR3 size: 13 residues. V dropped 8 bases and J dropped 4 bases, with 12 bases sitting between them. CDR1 and CDR2 (germline): SNHLY, FYNNEI. The CDR3 bases are TGTGCCAGCGTTGTCGACCCATACAATGAGCAGTTCTTC. Translated, it gives CASVVDPYNEQFF.

The chain employs TRBV21-1 and TRBJ1-5; the table's D call, TRBD1, was not checked against the DNA. TRBV21-1 is shown as a pseudogene. The CDR3 has 16 residues. The CDR3 DNA follows: TGTGCCAGCAGCTTCCGGGACAGGGAGGGCAATCAGCCCCAGCATTTT. This encodes CASSFRDREGNQPQHF.

In its sample, this clone was seen once. This chain links TRBV18 with TRBJ1-1, with D possibly matching TRBD1 (6 bases). V was shortened by 0 bases and J by 1 base, with 6 bases between the two germline ends. CDR1 KGHSH and CDR2 LQKENI come from the germline V gene. The CDR3 is made up of 14 amino acids. Here the CDR3 reads CASSPPTGNTEAFF. Written as DNA, the CDR3 is TGTGCCAGCTCACCACCGACAGGGAACACTGAAGCTTTCTTT.

This clone was observed a few times. CDR3 nucleotide sequence: TGTGCCAGCAGCTTGGTTCCGACGGGTCAGGCCTCACCCCTCCACTTT. Amino acid sequence: CASSLVPTGQASPLHF. The chain uses TRBV5-6 and TRBJ1-6; D not resolved. Germline V gene lookup returns CDR1 SGHDT and CDR2 YYEEEE. The CDR3 is 16 residues long. V lost 0 bases and J 10 bases, leaving 17 bases between the germline ends.

V and J are TRBV19 and TRBJ1-1, with D tentatively TRBD1 (5 bases). This CDR3 is built from 15 residues. Germline CDR1 LNHDA, CDR2 SQIVND (reference sequence). The ends were cut back, 3 bases at V and 2 bases at J, with 13 bases in the middle. The CDR3 here is CASSIGAGSNTEAFF. The CDR3 nucleotides read TGTGCCAGTAGTATTGGGGCAGGTAGCAACACTGAAGCTTTCTTT. The whole variable domain, remainder taken from reference TRBV19 and TRBJ1-1, is DGGITQSPKYLFRKEGQNVTLSCEQNLNHDAMYWYRQDPGQGLRLIYYSQIVNDFQKGDIAEGYSVSREKKESFPLTVTSAQKNPTAFYLCASSIGAGSNTEAFFGQGTRLTVV.

V gene TRBV19 combines with J gene TRBJ2-2, with D possibly called TRBD1 or TRBD2 (6 bases each). CDR1 is LNHDA, CDR2 SQIVND, per germline (reference sequence). The CDR3 has 16 amino acids. With 5 bases removed from V and 5 bases from J, the gap between germline ends came to 18 bases. In DNA, the CDR3 is TGTGCCAGTAGTTCCCGGACGGGGGCCCCAACCGGGGAGCTGTTTTTT. Translating gives CASSSRTGAPTGELFF.

With respect to this clone: The sample carries other DNA sequences with the same CDR3. The chain joins TRBV7-9 to TRBJ1-4; D gene uncertain. The CDR3 runs to 15 residues. The V gene's germline CDR1 is SEHNR and CDR2 FQNEAQ (reference sequence). Trimming removed 1 base at V and 2 bases at J, with 8 bases between. The CDR3 coding sequence is TGTGCCAGCAGCTTAGTCGAGAGTACTAATGAAAAACTGTTTTTT. It translates to CASSLVESTNEKLFF.

This clone was observed a few times. The V call is TRBV9, the J call TRBJ1-6; D is perhaps TRBD1 (5 bases). Between the trimmed V and J ends, which lost 4 bases and 8 bases, there was a span of 10 bases. The CDR3 has 13 amino acids. Germline lookup yields CDR1 SGDLS and CDR2 YYNGEE. The CDR3 sequence: CASSLVGDSPLHF. In nucleotides, the CDR3 is TGTGCCAGCAGCCTCGTGGGGGATTCACCCCTCCACTTT.

V gene TRBV12-3 or TRBV12-4 combines with J gene TRBJ1-2, with no clear D. The CDR3 totals 12 residues. Trimming removed 6 bases at V and 8 bases at J, with 13 bases between. This CDR3 is CASSPMSAGYTF. CDR3 nucleotide sequence: TGTGCCAGCAGCCCTATGTCCGCCGGCTACACCTTC.

The rearrangement links TRBV29-1 to TRBJ1-5; the match to TRBD1 covers 8 bases. V was pared by 7 bases and J by 3 bases, with 5 bases of the junction left unmatched. Germline V lookup: CDR1 SQVTM, CDR2 ANQGSEA. The length of the CDR3 is 13 residues. The CDR3 nucleotides read TGCAGCGCCGGGACAGGAAACAATCAGCCCCAGCATTTT. Translated: CSAGTGNNQPQHF. The full variable domain, rest sourced from reference TRBV29-1 and TRBJ1-5, is SAVISQKPSRDICQRGTSLTIQCQVDSQVTMMFWYRQQPGQSLTLIATANQGSEATYESGFVIDKFPISRPNLTFSTLTVSNMSPEDSSIYLCSAGTGNNQPQHFGDGTRLSIL.

Note on this clone: This sample also contains other DNA sequences that code for the same CDR3. The chain couples TRBV28 to TRBJ1-4; TRBD1 aligns across 7 bases. Unmatched junction bases numbered 4, after V lost 6 bases and J lost 0 bases. This CDR3 is built from 15 residues. The germline V gene has CDR1 MDHEN and CDR2 SYDVKM. This CDR3 reads CASSPGGATNEKLFF. The CDR3 coding sequence is TGTGCCAGCAGCCCAGGGGGAGCAACTAATGAAAAACTGTTTTTT. The variable domain in full, completed from reference TRBV28 and TRBJ1-4, reads DVKVTQSSRYLVKRTGEKVFLECVQDMDHENMFWYRQDPGLGLRLIYFSYDVKMKEKGDIPEGYSVSREKKERFSLILESASTNQTSMYLCASSPGGATNEKLFFGSGTQLSVL.

The chain employs TRBV28 and TRBJ1-2; D call uncertain. The germline V gene has CDR1 MDHEN and CDR2 SYDVKM. Trimming shortened V by 3 bases and J by 7 bases, and 15 bases separated the two germline ends. CDR3 length: 14 amino acids. CDR3 bases: TGTGCCAGCAGTTTCGGCAGCGCGGCGGGTGGCTACACCTTC. Translation gives CASSFGSAAGGYTF.

V and J are TRBV7-2 and TRBJ1-6, with 7 nucleotides matching TRBD1. The J segment lost 11 bases and the V segment lost 5 bases, leaving 9 bases of the junction unmatched. This CDR3 is built from 14 residues. From germline, CDR1 is SGHTA and CDR2 FQGNSA. The CDR3 bases are TGTGCCAGCAGCGCCGGACAGGTGAACGCACCCCTCCACTTT. Translated: CASSAGQVNAPLHF.

V gene TRBV6-6 combines with J gene TRBJ1-6; D remains ambiguous. V lost 5 bases and J 2 bases, leaving 16 bases between the germline ends. Germline CDR1 MNHNY, CDR2 SVGAGI (reference sequence). This CDR3 is built from 17 residues. CDR3 nucleotide sequence: TGTGCCAGCAGTCTAGATAACTACTGGACCTATAATTCACCCCTCCACTTT. This translates into CASSLDNYWTYNSPLHF.

This chain uses TRBV24-1 with TRBJ1-5; maybe TRBD1 (6 bases). Germline CDR1 and CDR2: KGHDR and SFDVKD. V lost 3 bases to trimming and J lost 2 bases, with 16 bases between them. The CDR3 extends over 17 amino acids. The CDR3 nucleotides are TGTGCCACCAGTGATCGAGGAGGGCGACAGGGCAATCAGCCCCAGCATTTT. Translated: CATSDRGGRQGNQPQHF.

J is TRBJ2-3 and V is TRBV19, with 7 bases that match TRBD2. This CDR3 is 16 amino acids long. V trimming: 5 bases; J trimming: 2 bases; junction bases outside the gene matches: 10. Germline-derived CDR1 and CDR2 are LNHDA and SQIVND (reference sequence). The CDR3, as DNA: TGTGCCAGTAGTCCCCCCTGGGGGGGAAACACAGATACGCAGTATTTT. It is translated as CASSPPWGGNTDTQYF.

This sequence joins TRBV3-1 (or the pseudogene TRBV3-2) and TRBJ2-1; no clear D gene. The germline V gene has CDR1 LGHDT and CDR2 YNNKEL (reference sequence). V shed 0 bases and J shed 13 bases, with 13 bases lying between them. This CDR3 has 13 amino acids. The DNA of the CDR3 is TGTGCCAGCAGCCAAGATCAAGCTAGAGGACAGTTCTTC. Translated, it gives CASSQDQARGQFF.

This clone was found once. V usage is TRBV2 and J usage is TRBJ1-1; no reliable D call. CDR1 and CDR2 from the germline V gene are SNHLY and FYNNEI. V was trimmed by 2 bases and J by 4 bases, leaving 14 bases between them. CDR3 length: 15 amino acids. The CDR3 spells CASSERQVGLTEAFF. DNA of the CDR3: TGTGCCAGCAGTGAAAGGCAGGTCGGACTCACTGAAGCTTTCTTT.

The chain links TRBV24-1 to TRBJ1-5; tentatively, D is TRBD1 (6 bases). Looked up from germline, CDR1 is KGHDR and CDR2 is SFDVKD. V shed 0 bases and J shed 4 bases, with 18 bases lying between them. This CDR3 is 18 amino acids long. The CDR3 here is CATSDLWFGGPINQPQHF. The CDR3 DNA reads TGTGCCACCAGTGATTTGTGGTTCGGGGGCCCAATTAATCAGCCCCAGCATTTT.

This rearrangement joins TRBV11-2 to TRBJ2-2; no firm D call. The CDR3 spans 14 residues. CDR1 and CDR2 (germline): SGHAT, FQNNGV. The V end lost 5 bases, the J end lost 6 bases, and 13 bases lay between the germline ends. The CDR3, as DNA: TGTGCCAGCAGCGCCGCGCCGGGCGCCGGGGAGCTGTTTTTT. Translating it yields CASSAAPGAGELFF. Combining the CDR3 with reference TRBV11-2 and TRBJ2-2 gives the whole variable domain EAGVAQSPRYKIIEKRQSVAFWCNPISGHATLYWYQQILGQGPKLLIQFQNNGVVDDSQLPKDRFSAERLKGVDSTLKIQPAKLEDSAVYLCASSAAPGAGELFFGEGSRLTVL.

The V gene is TRBV5-8, the J gene TRBJ1-2; the match to TRBD1 covers 8 bases. J lost 2 bases, V lost 4 bases, and 4 bases had no gene match. Germline lookup yields CDR1 SGHTS and CDR2 YDEGEE. The length of the CDR3 is 14 residues. In DNA, the CDR3 is TGTGCCAGCAGCCTTAGACAGGGGAACTATGGCTACACCTTC. Encoded protein: CASSLRQGNYGYTF.

This chain joins TRBV28 and TRBJ1-2; 9 bases fit TRBD1. The CDR3 is 13 amino acids. V dropped 4 bases and J dropped 4; count of bases not matched to a gene: 1. Per the germline V gene, CDR1 is MDHEN and CDR2 is SYDVKM. CDR3: CASSSTGGYGYTF. Here the CDR3 DNA reads TGTGCCAGCAGTTCGACAGGGGGCTATGGCTACACCTTC.